This entry is about one T cell receptor beta chain. The data belong to a study of blood T cell repertoires in COVID-19. Produced via immunoSEQ multiplex PCR; TCRdb's table is partial and in-frame only. The repertoire holds about 420,000 clones, roughly 89% seen once, with 0.8% to 1% in the top ten. The CDR3 contains 15 residues. Looked up from germline, CDR1 is MDHEN and CDR2 is SYDVKM. The V end lost 2 bases, the J end lost 1 base, and 8 bases lay between the germline ends. This chain joins TRBV28 and TRBJ2-2; D is ambiguous. What was sequenced was peripheral blood. The receptor was isolated from a man aged 18 to 30 with COVID-19, enrolled during active disease. The CDR3 here is CASSLPLQNTGELFF. For the CDR3, the DNA is TGTGCCAGCAGTTTACCGTTACAGAACACCGGGGAGCTGTTTTTT.